This record covers a single T cell receptor beta chain. Antigen unknown. TCR libraries were built from about 500 ng of total RNA by linear amplification. A single record per CDR3 protein comes from TCRdb applying MiXCR to the reads. The sample has 150,000 to 200,000 distinct CDR3 sequences; under 85% are singletons. The entry originates in a study of healthy donors' naive CD4 and CD8 T cells. Trimming removed 8 bases from V and 3 bases from J; junction bases left unmatched: 11. The CDR3 is 16 amino acids. Germline V gene sequence: CDR1 MGHRA, CDR2 YSYEKL. Findings and limits, study-wide: Positive CDR3 charge linked to CD4+ cells, negative to CD8+ cells.

The chain has TRBV4-1 and TRBJ2-1, with 9 positions matching TRBD2. Source material: naive CD4+ and CD8+ T cells sorted from blood, pooled from several donors. The source of this sequence is a pool of human donors in good health; the sample pools cells from several healthy donors. CDR3: CASGLRGTSSYNEQFF. In DNA form, the CDR3 reads TGCGCCAGCGGGCTCCGGGGGACTAGCAGCTACAATGAGCAGTTCTTC.